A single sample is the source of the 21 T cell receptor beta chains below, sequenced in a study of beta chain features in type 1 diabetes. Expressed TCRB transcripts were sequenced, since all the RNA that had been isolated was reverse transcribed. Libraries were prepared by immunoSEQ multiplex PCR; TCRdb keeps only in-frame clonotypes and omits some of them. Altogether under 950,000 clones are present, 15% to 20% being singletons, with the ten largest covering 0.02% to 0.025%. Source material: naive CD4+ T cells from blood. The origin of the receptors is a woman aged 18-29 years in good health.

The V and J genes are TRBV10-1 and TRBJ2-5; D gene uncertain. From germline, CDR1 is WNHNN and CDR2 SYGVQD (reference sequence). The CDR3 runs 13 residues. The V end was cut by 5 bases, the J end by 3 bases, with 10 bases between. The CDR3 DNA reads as TGCGCCAGCAGTACCGGGCAAGAAGAGACCCAGTACTTC. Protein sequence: CASSTGQEETQYF.

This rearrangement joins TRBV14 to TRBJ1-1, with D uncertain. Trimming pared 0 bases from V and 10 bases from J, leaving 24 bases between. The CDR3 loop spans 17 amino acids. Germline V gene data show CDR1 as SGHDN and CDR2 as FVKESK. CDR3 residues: CASSQDLTSLSLAGAFF. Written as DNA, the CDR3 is TGTGCCAGCAGCCAAGATCTGACATCTTTGAGCTTGGCGGGAGCTTTCTTT.

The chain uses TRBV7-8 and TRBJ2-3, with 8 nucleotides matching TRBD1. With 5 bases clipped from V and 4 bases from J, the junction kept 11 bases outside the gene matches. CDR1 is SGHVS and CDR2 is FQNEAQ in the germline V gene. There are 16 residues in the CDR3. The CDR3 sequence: CASSPRADRGADTQYF. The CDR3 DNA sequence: TGTGCCAGCAGCCCCCGGGCTGACAGGGGCGCAGATACGCAGTATTTT.

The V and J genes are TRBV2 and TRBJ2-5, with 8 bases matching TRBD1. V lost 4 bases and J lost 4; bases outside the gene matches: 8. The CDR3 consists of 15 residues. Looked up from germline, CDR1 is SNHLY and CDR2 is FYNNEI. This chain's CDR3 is CASSADRVGGETQYF. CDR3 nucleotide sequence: TGTGCCAGCAGTGCGGACAGGGTCGGGGGAGAGACCCAGTACTTC.

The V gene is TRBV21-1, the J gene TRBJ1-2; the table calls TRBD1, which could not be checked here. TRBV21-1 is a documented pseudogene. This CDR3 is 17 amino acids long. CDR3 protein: CASSKADRAVANYGYTF. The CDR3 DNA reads TGTGCCAGCAGCAAAGCGGACAGGGCCGTAGCTAACTATGGCTACACCTTC.

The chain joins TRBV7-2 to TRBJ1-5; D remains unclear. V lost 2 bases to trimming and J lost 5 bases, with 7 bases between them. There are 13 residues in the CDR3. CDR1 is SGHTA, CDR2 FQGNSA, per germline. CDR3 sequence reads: CASSLSLDQPQHF. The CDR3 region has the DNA TGTGCCAGCAGCTTATCCCTGGATCAGCCCCAGCATTTT.

CDR3 residues: CASSLDPYQPQHF. In nucleotides, the CDR3 is TGTGCCAGCAGCTTGGACCCTTATCAGCCCCAGCATTTT. The chain uses TRBV5-4 and TRBJ1-5; D remains ambiguous. V dropped 0 bases and J dropped 5 bases, with 6 bases sitting between them. The CDR3 consists of 13 residues. Germline V gene data show CDR1 as SGHNT and CDR2 as YYREEE (reference sequence).

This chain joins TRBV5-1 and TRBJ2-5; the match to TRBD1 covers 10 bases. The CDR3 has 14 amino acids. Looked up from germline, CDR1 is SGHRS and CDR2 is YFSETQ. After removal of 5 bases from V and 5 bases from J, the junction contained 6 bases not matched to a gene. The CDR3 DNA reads TGCGCCAGCAGTAGACAGGGGGCTAAGGAGACCCAGTACTTC. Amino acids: CASSRQGAKETQYF.

CDR3 residues: CASSEGQGWNEQFF. The DNA for the CDR3 is TGCGCCAGCAGCGAAGGACAGGGATGGAATGAGCAGTTCTTC. This chain joins TRBV5-1 and TRBJ2-1; 8 bases are a match to TRBD1. This CDR3 comprises 14 residues. J was trimmed by 7 bases and V by 4 bases; bases with no gene match: 7. CDR1 and CDR2 from the germline V gene are SGHRS and YFSETQ.

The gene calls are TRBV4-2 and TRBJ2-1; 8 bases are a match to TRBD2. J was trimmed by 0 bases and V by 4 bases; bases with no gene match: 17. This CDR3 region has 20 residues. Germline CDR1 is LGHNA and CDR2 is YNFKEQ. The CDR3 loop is CASSRKGQTSGPSSYNEQFF. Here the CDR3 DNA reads TGTGCCAGCAGCCGAAAGGGGCAAACTAGCGGCCCAAGCTCCTACAATGAGCAGTTCTTC.

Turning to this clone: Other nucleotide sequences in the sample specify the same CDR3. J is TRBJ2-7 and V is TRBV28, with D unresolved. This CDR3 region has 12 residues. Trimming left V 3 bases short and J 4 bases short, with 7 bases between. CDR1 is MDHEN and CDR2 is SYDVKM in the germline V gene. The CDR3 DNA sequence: TGTGCCAGCAGTTTGGCCCCATACGAGCAGTACTTC. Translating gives CASSLAPYEQYF.

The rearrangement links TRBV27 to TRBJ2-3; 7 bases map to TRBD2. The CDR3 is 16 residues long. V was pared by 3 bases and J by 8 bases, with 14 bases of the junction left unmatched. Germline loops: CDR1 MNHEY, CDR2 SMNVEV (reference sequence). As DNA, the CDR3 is TGTGCCAGCAGTTTCCTAGGTGCGGGAGTAGAGGGTACGCAGTATTTT. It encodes CASSFLGAGVEGTQYF.

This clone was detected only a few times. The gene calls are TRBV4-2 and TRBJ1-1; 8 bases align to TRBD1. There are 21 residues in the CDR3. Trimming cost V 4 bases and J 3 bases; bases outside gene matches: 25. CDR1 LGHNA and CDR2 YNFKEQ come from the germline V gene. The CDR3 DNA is TGTGCCAGCAGCCCGGTTGAATTAAGGACAGGGTCCAGGGCGAGGCACACTGAAGCTTTCTTT. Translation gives CASSPVELRTGSRARHTEAFF.

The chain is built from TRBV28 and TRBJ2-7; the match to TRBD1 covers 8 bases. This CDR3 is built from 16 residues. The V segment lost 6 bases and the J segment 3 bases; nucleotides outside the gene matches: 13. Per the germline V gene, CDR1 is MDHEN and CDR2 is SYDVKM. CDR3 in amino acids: CASSQASRGPLYEQYF. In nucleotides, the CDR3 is TGTGCCAGCAGCCAAGCCTCCAGGGGGCCCCTCTACGAGCAGTACTTC.

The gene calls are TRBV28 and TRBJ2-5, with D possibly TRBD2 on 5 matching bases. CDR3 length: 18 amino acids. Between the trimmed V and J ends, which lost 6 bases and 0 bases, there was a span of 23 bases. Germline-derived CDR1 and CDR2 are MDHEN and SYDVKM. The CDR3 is CASRRALMQAKHQETQYF. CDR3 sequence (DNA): TGTGCCAGCAGGAGGGCCCTGATGCAGGCGAAGCACCAAGAGACCCAGTACTTC.

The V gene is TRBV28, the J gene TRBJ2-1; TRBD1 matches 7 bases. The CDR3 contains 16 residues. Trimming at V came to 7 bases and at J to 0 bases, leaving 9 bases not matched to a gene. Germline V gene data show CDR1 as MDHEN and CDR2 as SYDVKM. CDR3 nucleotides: TGTGCCAGCAACCGACCTACAGGGGACTCCTACAATGAGCAGTTCTTC. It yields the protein CASNRPTGDSYNEQFF.

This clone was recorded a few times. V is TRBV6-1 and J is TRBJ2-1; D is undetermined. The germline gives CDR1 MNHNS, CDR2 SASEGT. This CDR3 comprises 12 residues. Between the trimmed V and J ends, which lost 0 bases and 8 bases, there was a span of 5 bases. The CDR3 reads CASSEAVYEQFF. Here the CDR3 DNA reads TGTGCCAGCAGTGAAGCAGTGTATGAGCAGTTCTTC.

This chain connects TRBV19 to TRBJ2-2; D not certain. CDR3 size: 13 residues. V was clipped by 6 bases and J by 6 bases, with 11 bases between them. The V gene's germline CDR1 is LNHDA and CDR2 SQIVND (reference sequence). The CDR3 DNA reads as TGTGCCAGTAGACCGTTAGGGCCCGGGGAGCTGTTTTTT. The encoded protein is CASRPLGPGELFF.

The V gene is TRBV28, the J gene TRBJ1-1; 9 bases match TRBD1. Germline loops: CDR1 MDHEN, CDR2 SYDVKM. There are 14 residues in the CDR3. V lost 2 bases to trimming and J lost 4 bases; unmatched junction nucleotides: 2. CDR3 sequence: CASSLLQGATEAFF. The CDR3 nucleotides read TGTGCCAGCAGTTTACTACAGGGGGCCACTGAAGCTTTCTTT.

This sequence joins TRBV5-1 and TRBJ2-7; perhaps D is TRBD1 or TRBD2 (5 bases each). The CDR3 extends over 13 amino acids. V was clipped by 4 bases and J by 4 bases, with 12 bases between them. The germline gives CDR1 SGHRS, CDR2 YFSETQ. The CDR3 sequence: CASSISWGYEQYF. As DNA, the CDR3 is TGCGCCAGCAGCATCTCGTGGGGGTACGAGCAGTACTTC.

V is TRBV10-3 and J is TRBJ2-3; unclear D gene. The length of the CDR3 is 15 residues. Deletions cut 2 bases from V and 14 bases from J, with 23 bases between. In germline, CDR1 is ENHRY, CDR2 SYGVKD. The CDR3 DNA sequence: TGTGCCATCAGTGAGCCCCGGAACCTCGTGGGAATCCGGTATTTT. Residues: CAISEPRNLVGIRYF.